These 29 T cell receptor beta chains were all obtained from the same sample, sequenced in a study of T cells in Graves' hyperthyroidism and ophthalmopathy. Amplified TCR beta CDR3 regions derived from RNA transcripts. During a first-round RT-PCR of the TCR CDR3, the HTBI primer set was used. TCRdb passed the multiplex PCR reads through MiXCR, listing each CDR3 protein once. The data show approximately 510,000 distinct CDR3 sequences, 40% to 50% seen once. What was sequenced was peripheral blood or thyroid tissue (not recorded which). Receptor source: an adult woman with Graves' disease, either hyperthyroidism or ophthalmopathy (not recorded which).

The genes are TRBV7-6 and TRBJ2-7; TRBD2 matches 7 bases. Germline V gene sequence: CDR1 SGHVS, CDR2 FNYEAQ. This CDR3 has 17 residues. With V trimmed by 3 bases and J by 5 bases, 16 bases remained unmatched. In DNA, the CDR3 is TGTGCCAGCAGCTTTCAGGGCAGTTCACTAGCGAACAACGAGCAGTACTTC. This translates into CASSFQGSSLANNEQYF.

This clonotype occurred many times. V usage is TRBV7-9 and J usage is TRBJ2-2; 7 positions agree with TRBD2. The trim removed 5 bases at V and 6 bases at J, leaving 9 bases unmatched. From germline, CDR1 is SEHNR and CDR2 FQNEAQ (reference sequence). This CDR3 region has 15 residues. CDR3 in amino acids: CASSGGGGRAGELFF. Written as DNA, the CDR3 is TGTGCCAGCAGCGGCGGTGGCGGGAGAGCCGGGGAGCTGTTTTTT.

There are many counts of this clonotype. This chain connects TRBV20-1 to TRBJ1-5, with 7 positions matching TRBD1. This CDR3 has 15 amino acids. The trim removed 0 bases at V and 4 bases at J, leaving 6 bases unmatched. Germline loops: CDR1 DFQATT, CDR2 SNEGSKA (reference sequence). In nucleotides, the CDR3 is TGCAGTGCTAGAGAGGGCGGGACAGAAAATCAGCCCCAGCATTTT. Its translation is CSAREGGTENQPQHF.

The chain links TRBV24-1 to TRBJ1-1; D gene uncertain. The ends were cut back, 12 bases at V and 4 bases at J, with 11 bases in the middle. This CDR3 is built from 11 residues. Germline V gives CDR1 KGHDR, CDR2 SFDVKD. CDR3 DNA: TGTGCCTATGTTTTGGGCACTGAAGCTTTCTTT. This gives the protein CAYVLGTEAFF.

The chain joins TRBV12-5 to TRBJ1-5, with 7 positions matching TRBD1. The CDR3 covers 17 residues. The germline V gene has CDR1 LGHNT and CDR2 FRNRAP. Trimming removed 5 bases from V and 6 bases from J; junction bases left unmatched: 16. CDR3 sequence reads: CASGTVPTGVRGQPQHF. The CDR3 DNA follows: TGTGCTAGTGGTACGGTCCCAACAGGGGTCCGGGGTCAGCCCCAGCATTTT.

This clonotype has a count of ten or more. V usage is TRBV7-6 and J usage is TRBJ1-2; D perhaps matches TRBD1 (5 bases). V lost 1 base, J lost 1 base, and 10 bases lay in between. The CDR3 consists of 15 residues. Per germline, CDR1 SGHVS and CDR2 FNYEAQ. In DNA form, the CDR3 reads TGTGCCAGCAGCTTAGAATCGGGGGTTAACTATGGCTACACCTTC. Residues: CASSLESGVNYGYTF.

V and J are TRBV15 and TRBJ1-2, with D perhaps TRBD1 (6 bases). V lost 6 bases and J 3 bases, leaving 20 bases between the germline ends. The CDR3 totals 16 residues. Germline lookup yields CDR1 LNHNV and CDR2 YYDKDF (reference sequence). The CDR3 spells CATSDNRAGGYYGYTF. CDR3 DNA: TGTGCCACCAGTGACAACAGGGCCGGGGGGTACTATGGCTACACCTTC.

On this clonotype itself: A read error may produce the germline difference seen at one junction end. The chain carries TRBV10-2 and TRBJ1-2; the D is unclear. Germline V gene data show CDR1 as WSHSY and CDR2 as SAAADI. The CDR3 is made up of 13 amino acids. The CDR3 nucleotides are TGTGCCAGCTCACCACGTCAGAGGGATGGCTACACCTTC. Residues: CASSPRQRDGYTF.

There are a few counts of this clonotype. In DNA, the CDR3 is TGTGCCAGCAGTGAGACAGGGCTCGAGCAGTACTTC. Encoded protein: CASSETGLEQYF. This chain joins TRBV25-1 and TRBJ2-7; TRBD1 agrees at 7 bases. CDR3 length equals 12 residues. Trimming removed 3 bases from V and 6 bases from J; junction bases left unmatched: 2. Germline CDR1 is MGHDK and CDR2 is SYGVNS.

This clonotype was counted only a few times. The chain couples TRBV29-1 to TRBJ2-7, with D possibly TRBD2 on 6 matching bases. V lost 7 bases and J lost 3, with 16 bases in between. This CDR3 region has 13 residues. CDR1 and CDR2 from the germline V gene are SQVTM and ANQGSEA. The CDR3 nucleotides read TGCAGCGAAAGACTAGGTCCGAGCTACGAGCAGTACTTC. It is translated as CSERLGPSYEQYF.

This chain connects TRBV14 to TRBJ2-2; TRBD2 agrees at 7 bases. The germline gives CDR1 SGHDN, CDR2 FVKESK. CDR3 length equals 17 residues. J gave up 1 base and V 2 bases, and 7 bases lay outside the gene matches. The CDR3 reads CASSQYRDYQNTGELFF. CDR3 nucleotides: TGTGCCAGCAGCCAATATCGGGACTACCAGAACACCGGGGAGCTGTTTTTT.

CDR3 residues: CASSLGEQNTGELFF. CDR3 bases: TGCGCCAGCAGCTTGGGAGAACAGAACACCGGGGAGCTGTTTTTT. This chain connects TRBV5-1 to TRBJ2-2; D gene ambiguous. The ends were cut back, 0 bases at V and 1 base at J, with 7 bases in the middle. This CDR3 spans 15 amino acids. Germline values: CDR1 SGHRS, CDR2 YFSETQ.

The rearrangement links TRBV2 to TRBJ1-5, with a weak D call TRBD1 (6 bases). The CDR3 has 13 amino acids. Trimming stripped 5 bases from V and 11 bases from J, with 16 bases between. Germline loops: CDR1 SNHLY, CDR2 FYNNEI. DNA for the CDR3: TGTGCCAGCAGTTACAGGGATCAGGAGACCCAGCATTTT. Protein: CASSYRDQETQHF.

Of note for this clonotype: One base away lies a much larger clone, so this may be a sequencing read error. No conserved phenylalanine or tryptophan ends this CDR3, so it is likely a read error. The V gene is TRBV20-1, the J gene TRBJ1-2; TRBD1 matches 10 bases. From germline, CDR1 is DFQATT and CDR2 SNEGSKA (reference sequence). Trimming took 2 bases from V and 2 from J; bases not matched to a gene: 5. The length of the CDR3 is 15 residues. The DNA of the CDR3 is TGCAGTGCTAGATTGCCGGGACAGGGGAACTATGGCTACACCTGC. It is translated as CSARLPGQGNYGYTC.

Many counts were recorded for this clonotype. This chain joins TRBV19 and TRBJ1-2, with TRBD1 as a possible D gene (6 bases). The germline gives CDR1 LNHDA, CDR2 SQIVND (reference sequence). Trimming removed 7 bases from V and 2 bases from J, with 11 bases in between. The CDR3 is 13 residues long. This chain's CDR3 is CASTGQPNYGYTF. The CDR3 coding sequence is TGTGCCAGTACCGGACAGCCCAACTATGGCTACACCTTC.

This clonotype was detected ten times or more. CDR3 sequence: CASSPGQGREAIGYTF. The CDR3 DNA reads as TGTGCCAGCAGTCCGGGACAGGGCAGGGAAGCTATCGGCTACACCTTC. The chain recombines TRBV2 with TRBJ1-2; 9 bases map to TRBD1. Germline CDR1 and CDR2: SNHLY and FYNNEI. After removal of 5 bases from V and 8 bases from J, the junction contained 15 bases not matched to a gene. CDR3 length: 16 amino acids.

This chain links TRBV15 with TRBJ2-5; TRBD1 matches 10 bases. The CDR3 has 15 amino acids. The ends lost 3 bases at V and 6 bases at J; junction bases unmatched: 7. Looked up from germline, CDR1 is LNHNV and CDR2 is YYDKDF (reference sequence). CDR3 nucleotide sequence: TGTGCCACCAGCAGCCTCGGGACAGGGGCGAAGACCCAGTACTTC. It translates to CATSSLGTGAKTQYF.

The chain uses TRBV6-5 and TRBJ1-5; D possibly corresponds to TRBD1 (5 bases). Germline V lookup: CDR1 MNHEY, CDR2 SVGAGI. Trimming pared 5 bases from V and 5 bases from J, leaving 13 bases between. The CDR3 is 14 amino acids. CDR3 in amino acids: CASSQGGGDQPQHF. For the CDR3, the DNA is TGTGCCAGCAGTCAGGGCGGCGGCGATCAGCCCCAGCATTTT.

CDR3 residues: CASSPSYGGDEQFF. CDR3 bases: TGTGCCAGCAGCCCTTCCTATGGGGGGGATGAGCAGTTCTTC. The gene calls are TRBV7-3 and TRBJ2-7, with 7 bases matching TRBD2. TRBJ2-1 explains the end of the DNA better; the J call may be wrong. CDR3 length: 14 amino acids. The germline CDR1 and CDR2 sequences are SGHTA and FQGTGA.

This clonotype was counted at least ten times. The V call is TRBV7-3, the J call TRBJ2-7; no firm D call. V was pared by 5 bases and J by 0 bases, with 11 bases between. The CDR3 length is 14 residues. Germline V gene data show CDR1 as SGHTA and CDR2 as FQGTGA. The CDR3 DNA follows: TGTGCCAGCAGCCCGCAGGTTAGCTCCTACGAGCAGTACTTC. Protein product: CASSPQVSSYEQYF.

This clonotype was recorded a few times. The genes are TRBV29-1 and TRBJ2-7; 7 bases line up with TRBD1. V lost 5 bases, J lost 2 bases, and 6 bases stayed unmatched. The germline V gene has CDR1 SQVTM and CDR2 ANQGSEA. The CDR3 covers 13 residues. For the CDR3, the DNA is TGCAGCGTTTTGGGACAGCAAGCCTACGAGCAGTACTTC. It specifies CSVLGQQAYEQYF.

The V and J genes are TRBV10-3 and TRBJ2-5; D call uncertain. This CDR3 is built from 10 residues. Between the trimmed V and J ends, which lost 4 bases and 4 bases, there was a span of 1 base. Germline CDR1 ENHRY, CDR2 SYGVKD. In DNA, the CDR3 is TGTGCCATCAGTGTAGAGACCCAGTACTTC. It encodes CAISVETQYF.

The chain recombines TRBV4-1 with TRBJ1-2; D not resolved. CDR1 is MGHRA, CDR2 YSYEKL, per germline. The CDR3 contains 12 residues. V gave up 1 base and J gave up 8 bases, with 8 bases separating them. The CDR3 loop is CASSQGTSGYTF. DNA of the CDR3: TGCGCCAGCAGCCAAGGGACTAGCGGCTACACCTTC.

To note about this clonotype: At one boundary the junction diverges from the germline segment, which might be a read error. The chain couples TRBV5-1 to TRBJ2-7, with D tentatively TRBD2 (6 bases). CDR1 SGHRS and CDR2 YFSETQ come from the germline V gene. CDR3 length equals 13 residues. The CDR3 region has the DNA TGCGCCAGCAGCGAAGGGCCGGACTACGAGCATTACTTC. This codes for CASSEGPDYEHYF.

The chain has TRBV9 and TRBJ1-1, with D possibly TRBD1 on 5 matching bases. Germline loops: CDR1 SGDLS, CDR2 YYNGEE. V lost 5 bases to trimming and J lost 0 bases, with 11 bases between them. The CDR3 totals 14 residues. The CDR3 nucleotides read TGTGCCAGCAGTGTCGGGGCAATGAACACTGAAGCTTTCTTT. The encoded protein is CASSVGAMNTEAFF.

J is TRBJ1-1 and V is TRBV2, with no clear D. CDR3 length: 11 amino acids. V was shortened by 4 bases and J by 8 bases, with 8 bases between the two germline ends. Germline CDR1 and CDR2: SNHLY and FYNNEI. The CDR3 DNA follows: TGTGCCAGCAGTGGGAGTGAGGAAGCTTTCTTT. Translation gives CASSGSEEAFF.

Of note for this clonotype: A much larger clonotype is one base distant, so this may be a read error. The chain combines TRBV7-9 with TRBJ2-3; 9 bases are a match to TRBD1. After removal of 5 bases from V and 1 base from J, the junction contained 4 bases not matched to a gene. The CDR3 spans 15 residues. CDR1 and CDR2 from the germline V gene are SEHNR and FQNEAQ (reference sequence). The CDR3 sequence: CASSRQGGGTDTQYF. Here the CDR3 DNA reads TGTGCCAGCAGCAGACAGGGGGGTGGCACAGATACGCAGTATTTT.

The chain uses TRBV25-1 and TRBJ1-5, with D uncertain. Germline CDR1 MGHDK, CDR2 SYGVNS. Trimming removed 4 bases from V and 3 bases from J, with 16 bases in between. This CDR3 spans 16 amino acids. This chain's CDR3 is CASSARIAQYNQPQHF. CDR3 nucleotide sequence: TGTGCCAGCAGTGCTAGGATCGCACAGTACAATCAGCCCCAGCATTTT.

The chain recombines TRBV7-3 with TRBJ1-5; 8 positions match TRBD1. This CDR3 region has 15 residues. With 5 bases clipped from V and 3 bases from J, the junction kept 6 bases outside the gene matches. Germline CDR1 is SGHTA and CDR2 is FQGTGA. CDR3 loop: CASSGPQGANQPQHF. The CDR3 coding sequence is TGTGCCAGCAGCGGTCCCCAGGGGGCCAATCAGCCCCAGCATTTT.